This section outlines one T cell receptor (beta chain) sequence together with its context. Antigen specificity is unknown. V lost 4 bases and J 0 bases, leaving 13 bases between the germline ends. CDR1 and CDR2 (germline): SGHKS, YYEKEE (reference sequence). The CDR3 is 15 amino acids. This entry is derived from a study of human T cells and chemical hapten exposure. For the study at large: Donors were sensitized with 2% DPC on the upper inner arm. Study-wide points: Expanded TCRs showed more large CDR3 clusters than pre-sensitization or healthy control sets.

The time point here: pre-sensitization, week 0. Treatment denoted: therapeutic diphenylcyclopropenone sensitization with weekly scalp DPC. Unfractionated whole blood yielded total RNA. Unique molecular identifiers were linked by the library to individual cDNA molecules. MiXCR was run by TCRdb on the RACE reads, yielding one entry per CDR3 protein. The sample lists about 39,000 distinct CDR3 sequences; 9.5% to 15% were seen once. The material sequenced was whole blood, taken in connection with sensitization to the hapten diphenylcyclopropenone (DPC). This sequence was found in a woman under 40 with alopecia areata. Some clones in this sample may be carry-over from other donors' samples. This chain joins TRBV5-5 and TRBJ1-1; D is unresolved. The CDR3 loop reads CASSNLRGVNTEAFF. The CDR3 DNA reads TGTGCCAGCAGCAATCTACGAGGAGTGAACACTGAAGCTTTCTTT.